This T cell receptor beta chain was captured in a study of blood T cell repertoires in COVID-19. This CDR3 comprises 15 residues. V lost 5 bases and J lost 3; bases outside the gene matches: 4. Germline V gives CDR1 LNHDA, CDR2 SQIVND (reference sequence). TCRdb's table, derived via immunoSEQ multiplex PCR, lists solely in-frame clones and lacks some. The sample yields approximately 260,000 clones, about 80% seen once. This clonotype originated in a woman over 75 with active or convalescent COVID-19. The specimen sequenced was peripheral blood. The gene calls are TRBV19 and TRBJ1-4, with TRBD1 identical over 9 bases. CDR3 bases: TGTGCCAGTAGTGAACAGGGGGCCGCTAATGAAAAACTGTTTTTT. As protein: CASSEQGAANEKLFF.